These T cell receptor beta chains were read from a single sample in a study of T cell repertoires in cytomegalovirus infection. TCRdb reprocessed the reads via MiXCR and lists one record per CDR3 protein. The top ten clones hold just under 75% of a sample with 100,000 or so distinct CDR3 sequences, around 45% of them seen once. Their cognate antigens are unknown. The sample here was CD8+ T cells from cultured PBMCs, taken from culture after CMV antigen stimulation. These receptors were taken from a human donor in good health (CMV status not recorded). Some clones in this sample may be carry-over from other donors' samples. Both conserved end residues are part of each CDR3. The D gene is left open where the match is weak. Size tells how often a clone was seen (once, few, many) or the class of an expanded clone, and some rows leave it out.

j_call clone_size v_call d_call cdr3_nt cdr3_aa
TRBJ1-2 few TRBV27 . TGTGCCAGCAGTTTATCCCCCGGCTACTATGGCTACACCTTC CASSLSPGYYGYTF
TRBJ1-1 few TRBV19 . TGTGCCAGTAAAATACAGGGCGACAGTGAAGCTTTCTTT CASKIQGDSEAFF
TRBJ2-1 . TRBV6-6 TRBD2 TGTGCCAGCAGTTCCTATCTAGCGGGGGGGAGCTCCTACAATGAGCAGTTCTTC CASSSYLAGGSSYNEQFF
TRBJ1-4 few TRBV4-2 . TGTGCCAGCAGCCAAGATATACCCTCGGGGGGCGAGGGAAAACTGTTTTTT CASSQDIPSGGEGKLFF
TRBJ2-7 . TRBV19 TRBD1 TGTGCCACCTCCGGGACAGGTGACTCCTACGAGCAGTACTTC CATSGTGDSYEQYF
TRBJ2-1 . TRBV30 TRBD1 TGTGCCTGGAGTACGGGACAGGGCGATGAGCAGTTCTTC CAWSTGQGDEQFF
TRBJ1-4 . TRBV28 TRBD1 TGTGCCAGCAGCCCCGGGACAGGGAGGGAAAAACTGTTTTTT CASSPGTGREKLFF
TRBJ1-3 many TRBV28 . TGTGCCAGCAGTCCTGACAGAGGAGCTGGAAACACCATATATTTT CASSPDRGAGNTIYF
TRBJ2-7 few TRBV27 TRBD2 TGTGCCAGCAGTCCCCTAGCGGGGGTAGAGGAGCAGTACTTC CASSPLAGVEEQYF
TRBJ1-1 many TRBV6-5 . TGTGCCAGCAGCCCACAGGGTGGGAACACTGAAGCTTTCTTT CASSPQGGNTEAFF
TRBJ1-1 . TRBV6-1 . TGTGCCAGCAGCCTTGCGGCAGGGATGAACACTGAAGCTTTCTTT CASSLAAGMNTEAFF
TRBJ2-5 . TRBV29-1 . TGCAGCGTTGAGGTTGAGGGGGGGGAGACCCAGTACTTC CSVEVEGGETQYF
TRBJ2-3 . TRBV2 TRBD2 TGTGCCAGCACCGTGCGGACTAGCGACACAGATACGCAGTATTTT CASTVRTSDTDTQYF
TRBJ2-5 few TRBV29-1 . TGCAGCGTTGTTAAACAGAACCAAGAGACCCAGTACTTC CSVVKQNQETQYF
TRBJ2-2 many TRBV20-1 . TGCAGTGCTAGATCCTTAGATAGCGGGGAGCTGTTTTTT CSARSLDSGELFF
TRBJ2-2 . TRBV7-9 TRBD1 TGTGCCAGCAGCCCTGGGACAGGGGGCCCCGGGGAGCTGTTTTTT CASSPGTGGPGELFF
TRBJ2-1 few TRBV7-2 . TGTGCCAGCAGCTTGTCCCACCGCTCCTACAATGAGCAGTTCTTC CASSLSHRSYNEQFF
TRBJ1-1 . TRBV7-9 . TGTGCCAGCAGTTACCTAGGCGGGGCTGAAGCTTTCTTT CASSYLGGAEAFF
TRBJ1-2 . TRBV5-8 . TGTGCCAGCACACGCTTGAGGACCCAGACTAACTATGGCTACACCTTC CASTRLRTQTNYGYTF
TRBJ2-7 . TRBV7-4 TRBD1 TGTGCCAGCAGCTCAGGTCGGACAGGTGGATCCGAGCAGTACTTC CASSSGRTGGSEQYF
TRBJ1-3 . TRBV9 . TGTGCCAGCAGCGCCGAAGGAAGCTCTGGAGACAGTCTATATTTT CASSAEGSSGDSLYF
TRBJ1-5 many TRBV2 TRBD1 TGTGCCAGCAGTGAAGGGACAGGGGGCGGTCAGCCCCAGCATTTT CASSEGTGGGQPQHF
TRBJ2-1 . TRBV7-9 TRBD2 TGTGCCAGCAGCTTGTCGCTGGGACTAGCGGGTGGTGAGCAGTTCTTC CASSLSLGLAGGEQFF
TRBJ1-2 . TRBV12-3/TRBV12-4 . TGTGCCAGCAGTCCAAAGGGTATTACCTATGGCTACACCTTC CASSPKGITYGYTF
TRBJ2-5 . TRBV19 . TGTGCCACCCGCCCGAGAGGGCAGGGGAAAGAGACCCAGTACTTC CATRPRGQGKETQYF
TRBJ2-7 . TRBV12-3/TRBV12-4 TRBD2 TGTGCCAGCAGTTGGGGGTCGTCTGGCGGGGGGCCGCCCAAGCAGTACTTC CASSWGSSGGGPPKQYF
TRBJ2-5 . TRBV25-1 . TGTGCCAGCAGTGGTGGGGCAGGGGAAGAGACCCAGTACTTC CASSGGAGEETQYF
TRBJ2-1 many TRBV7-2 TRBD2 TGTGCCAGCAGCTTTATAGCGGGGGGGCCGGTTGATGAGCAGTTCTTC CASSFIAGGPVDEQFF
TRBJ2-2 . TRBV4-1 . TGCGCCAGTACCACCCCCCGGGGCACCGGGGAGCTGTTTTTT CASTTPRGTGELFF
TRBJ1-5 many TRBV7-2 . TGTGCCAGCGCTATAGGGGGGGCCAGTCAGCCCCAGCATTTT CASAIGGASQPQHF
TRBJ1-5 many TRBV7-6 . TGTGCCAGCAGCTTAGCGTCGGGGGCGAATCAGCCCCAGCATTTT CASSLASGANQPQHF
TRBJ1-6 . TRBV30 . TGTGCCTGGAGTTTGGGGGCGGACAATTCACCCCTCCACTTT CAWSLGADNSPLHF
TRBJ2-1 . TRBV28 TRBD2 TGTGCCAGCAGTCCACCGGGACTAGCGGGGGGCAATGAGCAGTTCTTC CASSPPGLAGGNEQFF
TRBJ2-1 . TRBV12-3/TRBV12-4 . TGTGCCAGCAGTTTGAACCGCCATGAGCAGTTCTTC CASSLNRHEQFF
TRBJ2-3 . TRBV12-3/TRBV12-4 TRBD2 TGTGCCAGCAGTTTCCTCATGGGGACTAGGTCGCCGGGATATACGCAGTATTTT CASSFLMGTRSPGYTQYF
TRBJ1-2 once TRBV12-5 . TGTGCTAGTGGACACGGAGGGGGGCTTGGCTACACCTTC CASGHGGGLGYTF
TRBJ2-1 . TRBV24-1 . TGTGCCACCAGTGCCTCGGGAGCGGAGGGGCTCTCCTACAATGAGCAGTTCTTC CATSASGAEGLSYNEQFF
TRBJ2-5 . TRBV27 TRBD2 TGTGCCAGCAGACTAGCGGGGGGCCTCCGGGAGACCCAGTACTTC CASRLAGGLRETQYF
TRBJ2-7 . TRBV7-9 TRBD2 TGTGCCAGCAGCCCTCCGACTAGCGGGACCTACGAGCAGTACTTC CASSPPTSGTYEQYF
TRBJ1-1 . TRBV20-1 TRBD1 TGCAGTGCTAGTACAACAGGGGGCTGGGACACTGAAGCTTTCTTT CSASTTGGWDTEAFF
TRBJ1-2 . TRBV7-6 . TGTGCCAGCAGCTCCCCACCAAACTATGGCTACACCTTC CASSSPPNYGYTF
TRBJ2-7 . TRBV6-6 . TGTGCCAGCAGTTACTCGGGGGCAGGGCCGGGAGAGCAGTACTTC CASSYSGAGPGEQYF